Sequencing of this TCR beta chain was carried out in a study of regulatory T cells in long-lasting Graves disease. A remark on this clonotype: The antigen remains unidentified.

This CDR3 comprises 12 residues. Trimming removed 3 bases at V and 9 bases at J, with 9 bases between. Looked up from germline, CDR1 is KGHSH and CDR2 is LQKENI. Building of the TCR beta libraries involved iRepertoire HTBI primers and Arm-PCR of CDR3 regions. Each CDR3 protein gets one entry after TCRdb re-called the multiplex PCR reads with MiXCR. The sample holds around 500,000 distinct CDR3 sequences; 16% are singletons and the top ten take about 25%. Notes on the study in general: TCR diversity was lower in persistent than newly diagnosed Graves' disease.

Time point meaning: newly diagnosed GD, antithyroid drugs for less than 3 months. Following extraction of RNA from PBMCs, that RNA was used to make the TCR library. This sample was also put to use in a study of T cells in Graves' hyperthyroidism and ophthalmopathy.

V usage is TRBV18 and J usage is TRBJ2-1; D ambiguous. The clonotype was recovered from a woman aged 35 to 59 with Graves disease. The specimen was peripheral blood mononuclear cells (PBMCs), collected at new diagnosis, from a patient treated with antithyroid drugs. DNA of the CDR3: TGTGCCAGCTCACCGGCACAGAGTGAGCAGTTCTTC. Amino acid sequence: CASSPAQSEQFF.